The T cell receptor beta chain described here comes from a study of radiation and T cells in renal cell carcinoma. The repertoire was sequenced with immunoSEQ multiplex PCR; TCRdb's copy has only in-frame clones and lacks some. This table has around 140,000 clones, 70% to 90% appearing once. Specified time point: baseline pretreatment blood. Documented treatment: 15 Gy SBRT to primary tumor, nephrectomy 4 weeks later. A few counts support this clone. Germline lookup yields CDR1 MDHEN and CDR2 SYDVKM. Trimming cost V 4 bases and J 1 base, with 10 bases left between them. This CDR3 comprises 14 residues.

This rearrangement joins TRBV28 to TRBJ1-1, with D unresolved. This TCR derives from a woman between 50 and 59 years old with renal cell carcinoma. This material consisted of blood, taken from a patient whose treatment included radiotherapy and nephrectomy. The CDR3 sequence: CASSYRRWNTEAFF. CDR3 bases: TGTGCCAGCAGTTACAGACGGTGGAACACTGAAGCTTTCTTT.